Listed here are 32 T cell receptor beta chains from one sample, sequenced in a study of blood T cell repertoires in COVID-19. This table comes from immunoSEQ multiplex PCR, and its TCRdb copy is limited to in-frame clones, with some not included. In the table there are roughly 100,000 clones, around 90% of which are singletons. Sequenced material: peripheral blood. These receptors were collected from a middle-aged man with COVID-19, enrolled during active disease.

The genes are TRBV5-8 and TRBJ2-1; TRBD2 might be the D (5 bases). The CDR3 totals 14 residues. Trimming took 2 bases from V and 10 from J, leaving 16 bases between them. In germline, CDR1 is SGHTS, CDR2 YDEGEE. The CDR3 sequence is CASSFFLEGKEQFF. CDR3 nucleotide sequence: TGTGCCAGCAGCTTCTTCCTCGAGGGTAAAGAGCAGTTCTTC.

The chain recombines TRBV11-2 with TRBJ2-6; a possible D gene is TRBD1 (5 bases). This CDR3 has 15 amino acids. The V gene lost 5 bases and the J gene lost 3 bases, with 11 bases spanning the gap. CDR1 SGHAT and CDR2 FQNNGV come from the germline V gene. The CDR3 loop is CASSASGYGANVLTF. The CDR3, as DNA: TGTGCCAGCAGCGCGTCAGGGTATGGGGCCAACGTCCTGACTTTC.

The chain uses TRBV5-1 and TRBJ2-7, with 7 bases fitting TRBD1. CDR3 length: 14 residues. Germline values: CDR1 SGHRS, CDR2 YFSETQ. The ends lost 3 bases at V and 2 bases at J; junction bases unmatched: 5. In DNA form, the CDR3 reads TGCGCCAGCAGCTCCGGGACAGCTCCCTACGAGCAGTACTTC. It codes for CASSSGTAPYEQYF.

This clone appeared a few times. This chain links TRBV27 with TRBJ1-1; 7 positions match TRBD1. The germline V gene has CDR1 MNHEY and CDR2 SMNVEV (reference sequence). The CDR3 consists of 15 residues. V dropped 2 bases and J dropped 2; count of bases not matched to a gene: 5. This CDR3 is CASSLRDRINTEAFF. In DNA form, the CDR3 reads TGTGCCAGCAGTTTAAGGGACAGAATTAACACTGAAGCTTTCTTT.

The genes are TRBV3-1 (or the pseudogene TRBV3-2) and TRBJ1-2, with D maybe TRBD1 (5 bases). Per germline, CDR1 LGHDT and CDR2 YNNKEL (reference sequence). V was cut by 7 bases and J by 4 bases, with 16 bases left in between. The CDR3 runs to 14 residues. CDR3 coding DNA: TGTGCCAGCACCCTTGGAGGGGCGAGCTATGGCTACACCTTC. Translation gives CASTLGGASYGYTF.

The chain's CDR3 is CASRQGRLDGYTF. CDR3 coding DNA: TGTGCCAGTAGACAGGGGAGGCTGGATGGCTACACCTTC. This sequence joins TRBV19 and TRBJ1-2; 7 bases line up with TRBD1. The CDR3 sequence is 13 residues long. Germline trimming cut 6 bases from V and 6 bases from J; bases unmatched to any gene: 7. CDR1 is LNHDA, CDR2 SQIVND, per germline (reference sequence).

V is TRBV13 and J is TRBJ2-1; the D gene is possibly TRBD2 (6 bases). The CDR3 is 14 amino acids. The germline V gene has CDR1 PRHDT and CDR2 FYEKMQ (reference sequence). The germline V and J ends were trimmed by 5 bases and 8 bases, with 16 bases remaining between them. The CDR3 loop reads CASSLTRRGDEQFF. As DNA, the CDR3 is TGTGCCAGCAGCCTAACGCGGCGGGGCGATGAGCAGTTCTTC.

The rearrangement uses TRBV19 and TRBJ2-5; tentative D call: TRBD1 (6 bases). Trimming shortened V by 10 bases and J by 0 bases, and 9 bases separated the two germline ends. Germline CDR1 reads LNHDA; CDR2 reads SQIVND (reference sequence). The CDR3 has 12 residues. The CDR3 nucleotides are TGTGCCACCCGGGACAACCAAGAGACCCAGTACTTC. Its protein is CATRDNQETQYF.

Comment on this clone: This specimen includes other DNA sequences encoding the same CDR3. The CDR3 coding sequence is TGCGCCAGCAGCCAAGACCAGGGAACTGAAGCTTTCTTT. Protein: CASSQDQGTEAFF. The chain carries TRBV4-3 and TRBJ1-1; a possible D gene is TRBD1 (5 bases). Trimming stripped 0 bases from V and 5 bases from J, with 7 bases between. CDR1 and CDR2 (germline): LGHNA, YSLEER. The CDR3 extends over 13 amino acids.

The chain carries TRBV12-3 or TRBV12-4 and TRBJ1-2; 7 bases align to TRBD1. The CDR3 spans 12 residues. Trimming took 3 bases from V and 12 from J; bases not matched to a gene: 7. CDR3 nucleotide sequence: TGTGCCAGCAGTTTCCGGGACAGCCCAGACACCTTC. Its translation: CASSFRDSPDTF.

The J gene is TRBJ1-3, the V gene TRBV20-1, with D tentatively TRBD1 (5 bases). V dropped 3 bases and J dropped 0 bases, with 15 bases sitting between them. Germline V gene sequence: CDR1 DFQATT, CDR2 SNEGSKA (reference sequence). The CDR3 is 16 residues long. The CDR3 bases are TGCAGTGCTAGTCCTAGGGGCTCCCTCTCTGGAAACACCATATATTTT. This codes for CSASPRGSLSGNTIYF.

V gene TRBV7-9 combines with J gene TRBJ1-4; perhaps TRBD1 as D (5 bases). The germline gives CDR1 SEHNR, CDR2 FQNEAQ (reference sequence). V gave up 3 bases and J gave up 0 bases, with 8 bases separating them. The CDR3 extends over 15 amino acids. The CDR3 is CASSFAGATNEKLFF. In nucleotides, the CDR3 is TGTGCCAGCAGCTTCGCGGGGGCAACTAATGAAAAACTGTTTTTT. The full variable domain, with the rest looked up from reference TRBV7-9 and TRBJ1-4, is DTGVSQNPRHKITKRGQNVTFRCDPISEHNRLYWYRQTLGQGPEFLTYFQNEAQLEKSRLLSDRFSAERPKGSFSTLEIQRTEQGDSAMYLCASSFAGATNEKLFFGSGTQLSVL.

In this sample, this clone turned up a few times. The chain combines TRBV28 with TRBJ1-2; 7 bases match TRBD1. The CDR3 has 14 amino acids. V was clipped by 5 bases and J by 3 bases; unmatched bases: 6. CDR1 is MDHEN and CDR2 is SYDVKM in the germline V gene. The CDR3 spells CASSRGGSDYGYTF. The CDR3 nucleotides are TGTGCCAGCAGTAGAGGGGGCTCGGACTATGGCTACACCTTC.

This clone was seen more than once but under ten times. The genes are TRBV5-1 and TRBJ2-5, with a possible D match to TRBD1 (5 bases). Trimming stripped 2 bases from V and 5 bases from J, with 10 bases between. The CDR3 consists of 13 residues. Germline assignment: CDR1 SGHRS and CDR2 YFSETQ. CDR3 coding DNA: TGCGCCAGCAGCTTCGGGTCAGGGGAGACCCAGTACTTC. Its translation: CASSFGSGETQYF. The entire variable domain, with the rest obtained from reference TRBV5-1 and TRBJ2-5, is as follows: KAGVTQTPRYLIKTRGQQVTLSCSPISGHRSVSWYQQTPGQGLQFLFEYFSETQRNKGNFPGRFSGRQFSNSRSEMNVSTLELGDSALYLCASSFGSGETQYFGPGTRLLVL.

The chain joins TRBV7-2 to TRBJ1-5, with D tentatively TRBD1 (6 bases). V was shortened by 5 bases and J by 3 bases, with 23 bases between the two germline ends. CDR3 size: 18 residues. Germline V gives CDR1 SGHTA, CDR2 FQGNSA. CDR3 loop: CASSPGGGGGAHNQPQHF. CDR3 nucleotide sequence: TGTGCCAGCAGCCCCGGAGGTGGTGGGGGGGCTCACAATCAGCCCCAGCATTTT. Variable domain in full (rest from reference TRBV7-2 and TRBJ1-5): GAGVSQSPSNKVTEKGKDVELRCDPISGHTALYWYRQSLGQGLEFLIYFQGNSAPDKSGLPSDRFSAERTGGSVSTLTIQRTQQEDSAVYLCASSPGGGGGAHNQPQHFGDGTRLSIL.

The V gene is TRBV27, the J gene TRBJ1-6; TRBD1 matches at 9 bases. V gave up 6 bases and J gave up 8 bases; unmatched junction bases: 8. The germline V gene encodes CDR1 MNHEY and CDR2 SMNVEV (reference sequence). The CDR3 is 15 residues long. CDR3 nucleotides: TGTGCCAGCAGCTTCCTGACAGGGGGAGATTCACCCCTCCACTTT. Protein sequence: CASSFLTGGDSPLHF.

CDR3 DNA sequence: TGTGCCAGCAGCCCCCGCGGCAGCTCCTACGAGCAGTACTTC. It is translated as CASSPRGSSYEQYF. The chain couples TRBV6-2 or TRBV6-3 to TRBJ2-7; D is unresolved. The CDR3 length is 14 residues. Deletions cut 6 bases from V and 0 bases from J, with 12 bases between. The germline V gene has CDR1 MNHEY and CDR2 SVGEGT.

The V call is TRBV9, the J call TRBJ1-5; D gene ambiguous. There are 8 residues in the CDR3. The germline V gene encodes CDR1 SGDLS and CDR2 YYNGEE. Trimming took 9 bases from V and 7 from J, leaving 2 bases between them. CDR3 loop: CATQPQHF. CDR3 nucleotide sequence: TGTGCCACACAGCCCCAGCATTTT.

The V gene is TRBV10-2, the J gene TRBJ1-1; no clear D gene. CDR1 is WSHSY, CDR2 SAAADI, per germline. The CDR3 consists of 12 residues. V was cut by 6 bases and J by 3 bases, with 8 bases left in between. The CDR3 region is CASSSGYTEAFF. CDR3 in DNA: TGCGCCAGCAGCTCCGGGTACACTGAAGCTTTCTTT.

The CDR3 region is CASSPGRVSNQPQHF. In DNA form, the CDR3 reads TGTGCCAGCTCACCGGGGAGGGTTAGCAATCAGCCCCAGCATTTT. The chain has TRBV18 and TRBJ1-5; D remains unclear. CDR1 is KGHSH and CDR2 is LQKENI in the germline V gene. This CDR3 has 15 residues. Trimming removed 3 bases from V and 0 bases from J, with 9 bases in between.

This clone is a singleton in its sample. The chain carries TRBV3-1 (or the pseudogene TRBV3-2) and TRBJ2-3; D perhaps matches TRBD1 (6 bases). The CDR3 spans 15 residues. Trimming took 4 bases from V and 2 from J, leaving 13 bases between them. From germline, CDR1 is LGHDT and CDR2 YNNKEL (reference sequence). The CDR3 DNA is TGTGCCAGCAGCCTCGGGACAAAAACCACAGATACGCAGTATTTT. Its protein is CASSLGTKTTDTQYF.

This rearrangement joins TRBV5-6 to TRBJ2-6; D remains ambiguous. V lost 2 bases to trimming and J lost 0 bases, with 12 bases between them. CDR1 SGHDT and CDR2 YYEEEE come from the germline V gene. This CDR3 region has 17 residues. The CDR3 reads CASSFSPLSSGANVLTF. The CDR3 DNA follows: TGTGCCAGCAGCTTTTCGCCCCTAAGCTCTGGGGCCAACGTCCTGACTTTC.

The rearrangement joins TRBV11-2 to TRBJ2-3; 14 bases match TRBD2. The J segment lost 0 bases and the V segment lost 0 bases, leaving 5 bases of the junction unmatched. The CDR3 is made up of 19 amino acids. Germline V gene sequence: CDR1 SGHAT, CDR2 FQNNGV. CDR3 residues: CASSLDRLAGGRSTDTQYF. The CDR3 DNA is TGTGCCAGCAGCTTAGATCGACTAGCGGGGGGGCGAAGCACAGATACGCAGTATTTT.

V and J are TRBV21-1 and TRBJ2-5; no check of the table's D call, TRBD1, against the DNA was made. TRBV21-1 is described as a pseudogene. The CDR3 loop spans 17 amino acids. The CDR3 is CASSNQSDREILKTQYF. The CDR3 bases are TGTGCCAGCAGCAACCAATCGGACAGGGAGATTTTAAAGACCCAGTACTTC.

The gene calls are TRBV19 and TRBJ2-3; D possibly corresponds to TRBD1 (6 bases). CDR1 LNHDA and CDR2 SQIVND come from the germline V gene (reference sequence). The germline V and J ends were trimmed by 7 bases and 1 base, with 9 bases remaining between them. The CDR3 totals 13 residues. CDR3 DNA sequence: TGTGCCAGTAAGGACAGTGGCACAGATACGCAGTATTTT. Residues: CASKDSGTDTQYF.

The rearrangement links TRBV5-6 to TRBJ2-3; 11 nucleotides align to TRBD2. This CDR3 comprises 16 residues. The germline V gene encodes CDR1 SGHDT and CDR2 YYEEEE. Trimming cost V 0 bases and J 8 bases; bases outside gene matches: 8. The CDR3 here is CASSLGPSGGWGTQYF. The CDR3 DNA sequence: TGTGCCAGCAGCTTGGGTCCTAGCGGGGGGTGGGGTACGCAGTATTTT.

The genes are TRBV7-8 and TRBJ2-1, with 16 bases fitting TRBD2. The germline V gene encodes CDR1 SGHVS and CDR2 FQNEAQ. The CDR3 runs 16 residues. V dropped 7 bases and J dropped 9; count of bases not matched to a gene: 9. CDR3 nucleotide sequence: TGTGCCAGCAAGAGGGGACTAGCGGGGGGGCAGGTTGAGCAGTTCTTC. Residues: CASKRGLAGGQVEQFF.

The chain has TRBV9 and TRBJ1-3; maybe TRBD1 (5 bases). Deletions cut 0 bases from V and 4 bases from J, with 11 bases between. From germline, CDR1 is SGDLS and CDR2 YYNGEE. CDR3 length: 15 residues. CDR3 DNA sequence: TGTGCCAGCAGCGTAGTCGCAGGGCCGGGAAACACCATATATTTT. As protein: CASSVVAGPGNTIYF.

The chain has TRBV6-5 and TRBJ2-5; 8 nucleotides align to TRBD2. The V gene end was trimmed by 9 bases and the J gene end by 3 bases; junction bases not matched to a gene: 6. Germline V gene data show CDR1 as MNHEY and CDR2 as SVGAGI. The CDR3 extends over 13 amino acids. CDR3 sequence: CASSGTLKETQYF. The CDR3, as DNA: TGTGCCAGTAGCGGGACACTAAAAGAGACCCAGTACTTC.

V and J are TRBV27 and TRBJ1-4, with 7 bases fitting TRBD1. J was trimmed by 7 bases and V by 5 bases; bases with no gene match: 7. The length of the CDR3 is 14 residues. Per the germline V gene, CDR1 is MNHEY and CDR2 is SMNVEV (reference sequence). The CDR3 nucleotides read TGTGCCAGCAGTCACAGGGGAATAGGTGAAAAACTGTTTTTT. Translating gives CASSHRGIGEKLFF.

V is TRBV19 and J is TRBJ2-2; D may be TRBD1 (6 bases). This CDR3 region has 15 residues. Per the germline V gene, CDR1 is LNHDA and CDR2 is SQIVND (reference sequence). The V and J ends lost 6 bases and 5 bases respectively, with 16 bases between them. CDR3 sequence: CASRATGTLTGELFF. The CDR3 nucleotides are TGTGCCAGTAGGGCCACCGGGACACTAACCGGGGAGCTGTTTTTT.

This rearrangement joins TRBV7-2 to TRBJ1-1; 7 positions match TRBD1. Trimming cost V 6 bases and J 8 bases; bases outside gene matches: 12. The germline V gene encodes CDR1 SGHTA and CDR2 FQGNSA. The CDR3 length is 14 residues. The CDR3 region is CASSTRQGSTEAFF. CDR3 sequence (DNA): TGTGCCAGCAGTACTCGACAGGGCAGCACGGAAGCTTTCTTT.